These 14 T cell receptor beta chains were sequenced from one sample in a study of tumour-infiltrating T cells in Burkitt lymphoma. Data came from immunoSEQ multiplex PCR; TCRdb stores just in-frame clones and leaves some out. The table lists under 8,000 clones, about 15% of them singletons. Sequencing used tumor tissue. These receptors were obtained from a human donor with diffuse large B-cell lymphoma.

CDR3 protein: CASSFPGGRETQYF. In DNA form, the CDR3 reads TGTGCCAGCAGCTTTCCGGGGGGTAGGGAGACCCAGTACTTC. The rearrangement links TRBV7-2 to TRBJ2-5; 7 positions match TRBD2. Trimming at V came to 3 bases and at J to 5 bases, leaving 6 bases not matched to a gene. The CDR3 sequence is 14 residues long. CDR1 and CDR2 (germline): SGHTA, FQGNSA.

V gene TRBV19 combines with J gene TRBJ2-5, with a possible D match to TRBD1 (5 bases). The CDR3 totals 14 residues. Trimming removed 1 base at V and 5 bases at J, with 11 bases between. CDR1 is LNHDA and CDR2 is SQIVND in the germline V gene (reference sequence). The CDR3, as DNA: TGTGCCAGTAGTATAGTCCCAGGGTTCGAGACCCAGTACTTC. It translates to CASSIVPGFETQYF. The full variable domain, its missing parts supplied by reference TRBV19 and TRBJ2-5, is DGGITQSPKYLFRKEGQNVTLSCEQNLNHDAMYWYRQDPGQGLRLIYYSQIVNDFQKGDIAEGYSVSREKKESFPLTVTSAQKNPTAFYLCASSIVPGFETQYFGPGTRLLVL.

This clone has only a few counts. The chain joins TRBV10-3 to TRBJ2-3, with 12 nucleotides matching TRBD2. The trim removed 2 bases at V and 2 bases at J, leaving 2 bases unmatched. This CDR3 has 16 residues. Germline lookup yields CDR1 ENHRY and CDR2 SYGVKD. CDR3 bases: TGTGCCATCAGTGAGCGGACTAGCGGGATCACAGATACGCAGTATTTT. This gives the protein CAISERTSGITDTQYF.

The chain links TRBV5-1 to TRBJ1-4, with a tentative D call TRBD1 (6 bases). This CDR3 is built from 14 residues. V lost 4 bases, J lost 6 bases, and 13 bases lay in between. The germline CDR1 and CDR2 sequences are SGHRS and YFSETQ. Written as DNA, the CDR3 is TGCGCCAGCAGCACCAGGGGTGGGGATGAAAAACTGTTTTTT. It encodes CASSTRGGDEKLFF. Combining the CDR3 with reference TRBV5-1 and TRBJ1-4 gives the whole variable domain KAGVTQTPRYLIKTRGQQVTLSCSPISGHRSVSWYQQTPGQGLQFLFEYFSETQRNKGNFPGRFSGRQFSNSRSEMNVSTLELGDSALYLCASSTRGGDEKLFFGSGTQLSVL.

DNA of the CDR3: TGTGCCAGTAGTATTGCGCAGGGGGTTTTATACAATGAGCAGTTCTTC. Protein product: CASSIAQGVLYNEQFF. The V call is TRBV19, the J call TRBJ2-1; the match to TRBD1 covers 7 bases. The CDR3 runs to 16 residues. Germline values: CDR1 LNHDA, CDR2 SQIVND (reference sequence). Germline trimming cut 3 bases from V and 4 bases from J; bases unmatched to any gene: 9.

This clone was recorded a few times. CDR3 sequence: CASSLRLAGAGETQYF. As DNA, the CDR3 is TGTGCCAGCAGCCTGCGTCTAGCGGGAGCCGGGGAGACCCAGTACTTC. The chain combines TRBV7-6 with TRBJ2-5; 10 bases are shared with TRBD2. Germline V gives CDR1 SGHVS, CDR2 FNYEAQ. J was trimmed by 5 bases and V by 5 bases; bases with no gene match: 11. The CDR3 totals 16 residues.

Here the CDR3 DNA reads TGTGCTAGTGGTTATAGCGGGAACGAGCAGTACTTC. As protein: CASGYSGNEQYF. The gene calls are TRBV12-5 and TRBJ2-7; 8 nucleotides align to TRBD2. The V and J ends lost 4 bases and 5 bases, in that order; junction bases with no gene match: 1. The CDR3 consists of 12 residues. Germline V gives CDR1 LGHNT, CDR2 FRNRAP.

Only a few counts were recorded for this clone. The CDR3 reads CASSIGGTPNTIYF. The CDR3 DNA reads as TGTGCCAGTAGTATCGGCGGGACACCAAACACCATATATTTT. This rearrangement joins TRBV19 to TRBJ1-3, with D perhaps TRBD1 (6 bases). The germline V and J ends were trimmed by 3 bases and 6 bases, with 12 bases remaining between them. Looked up from germline, CDR1 is LNHDA and CDR2 is SQIVND (reference sequence). The CDR3 totals 14 residues.

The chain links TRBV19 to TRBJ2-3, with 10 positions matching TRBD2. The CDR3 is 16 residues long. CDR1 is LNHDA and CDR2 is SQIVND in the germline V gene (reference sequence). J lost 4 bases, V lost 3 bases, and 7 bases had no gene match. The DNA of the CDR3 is TGTGCCAGTAGTATTGGCTCTAGCGGGAGTTCAGATACGCAGTATTTT. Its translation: CASSIGSSGSSDTQYF.

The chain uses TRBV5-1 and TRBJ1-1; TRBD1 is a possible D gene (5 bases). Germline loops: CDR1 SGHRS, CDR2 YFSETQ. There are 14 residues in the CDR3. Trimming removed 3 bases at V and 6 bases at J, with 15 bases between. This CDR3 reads CASSSSNQGSEAFF. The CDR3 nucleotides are TGCGCCAGCAGCTCCTCTAATCAGGGATCTGAAGCTTTCTTT.

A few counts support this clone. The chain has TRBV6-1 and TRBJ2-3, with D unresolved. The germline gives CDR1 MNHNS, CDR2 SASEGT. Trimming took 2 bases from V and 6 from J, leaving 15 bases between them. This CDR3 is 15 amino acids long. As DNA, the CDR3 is TGTGCCAGCAGTGAATCCACGCTGGCTGGGGATACGCAGTATTTT. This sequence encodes CASSESTLAGDTQYF.

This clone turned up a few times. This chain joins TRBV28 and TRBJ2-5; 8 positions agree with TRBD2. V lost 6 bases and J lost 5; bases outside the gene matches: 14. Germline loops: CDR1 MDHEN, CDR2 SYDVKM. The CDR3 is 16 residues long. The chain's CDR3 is CASRPLRAGEVETQYF. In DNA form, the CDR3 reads TGTGCCAGCAGACCGCTCAGAGCGGGAGAAGTGGAGACCCAGTACTTC.

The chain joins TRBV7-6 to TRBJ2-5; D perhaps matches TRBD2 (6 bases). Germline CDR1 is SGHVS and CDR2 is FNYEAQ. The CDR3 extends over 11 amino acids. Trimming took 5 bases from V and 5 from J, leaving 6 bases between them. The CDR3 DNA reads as TGTGCCAGCAGCCGGGGGGAGACCCAGTACTTC. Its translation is CASSRGETQYF.

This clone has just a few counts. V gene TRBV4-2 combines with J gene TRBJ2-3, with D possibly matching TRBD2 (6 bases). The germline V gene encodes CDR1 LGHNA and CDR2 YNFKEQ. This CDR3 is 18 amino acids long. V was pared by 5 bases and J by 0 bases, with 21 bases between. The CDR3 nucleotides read TGTGCCAGCAGCTTGCAGGGATCTAGCGATACTAGCACAGATACGCAGTATTTT. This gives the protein CASSLQGSSDTSTDTQYF.